Below, 23 T cell receptor beta chains from the same sample are listed, as sequenced in a study of T cells in Graves' hyperthyroidism and ophthalmopathy. Amplified TCR beta CDR3 regions came from RNA transcripts. HTBI primers were employed in a first-round RT-PCR of the TCR CDR3. In TCRdb, the multiplex PCR reads were re-called with MiXCR into one record per CDR3 protein. In the table there are nearly 600,000 distinct CDR3 sequences, about 14% of which are singletons. The sequenced material came from blood. The receptors here all came from a woman in her twenties or thirties with Graves' hyperthyroidism that later progressed to Graves' ophthalmopathy.

This clonotype was seen ten or more times. The rearrangement uses TRBV28 and TRBJ2-3; unclear D gene. V was shortened by 1 base and J by 0 bases, with 8 bases between the two germline ends. CDR1 and CDR2 from the germline V gene are MDHEN and SYDVKM. The CDR3 runs to 15 residues. Written as DNA, the CDR3 is TGTGCCAGCAGTTTATCAGCGTTTAGCACAGATACGCAGTATTTT. The encoded protein is CASSLSAFSTDTQYF.

This clonotype was seen repeatedly, ten times or more. The chain uses TRBV7-2 and TRBJ2-1; 7 bases line up with TRBD2. This CDR3 spans 15 amino acids. Germline assignment: CDR1 SGHTA and CDR2 FQGNSA. V was pared by 8 bases and J by 1 base, with 8 bases of the junction left unmatched. Here the CDR3 DNA reads TGTGCCAGCCTCGTTGTAGCGGGTTCCTACAATGAGCAGTTCTTC. As protein: CASLVVAGSYNEQFF.

This clonotype came up many times. This chain joins TRBV13 and TRBJ1-5; D uncertain. This CDR3 has 14 residues. CDR1 and CDR2 from the germline V gene are PRHDT and FYEKMQ (reference sequence). V lost 0 bases and J lost 2, with 5 bases in between. The CDR3 is CASSLGLGNQPQHF. CDR3 nucleotides: TGTGCCAGCAGCTTAGGTTTAGGCAATCAGCCCCAGCATTTT.

This clonotype was seen ten or more times. V usage is TRBV3-1 and J usage is TRBJ2-2, with D uncertain. V gave up 3 bases and J gave up 7 bases, with 6 bases separating them. The CDR3 length is 12 residues. Looked up from germline, CDR1 is LGHDT and CDR2 is YNNKEL (reference sequence). The DNA for the CDR3 is TGTGCCAGCAGCCAGGGTGTCGGGGAGCTGTTTTTT. This translates into CASSQGVGELFF.

This clonotype was observed many times. The chain employs TRBV7-2 and TRBJ2-3; 10 bases fit TRBD2. J lost 4 bases, V lost 2 bases, and 9 bases had no gene match. Germline V gene lookup returns CDR1 SGHTA and CDR2 FQGNSA. This CDR3 is built from 17 residues. The chain's CDR3 is CASSLSASSGSPDTQYF. DNA of the CDR3: TGTGCCAGCAGCTTATCTGCTTCTAGCGGGAGTCCAGATACGCAGTATTTT. Filled out from reference TRBV7-2 and TRBJ2-3, the complete variable domain reads GAGVSQSPSNKVTEKGKDVELRCDPISGHTALYWYRQSLGQGLEFLIYFQGNSAPDKSGLPSDRFSAERTGGSVSTLTIQRTQQEDSAVYLCASSLSASSGSPDTQYFGPGTRLTVL.

The rearrangement joins TRBV5-1 to TRBJ2-1; 10 bases are a match to TRBD2. Trimming took 5 bases from V and 8 from J; bases not matched to a gene: 10. CDR1 and CDR2 from the germline V gene are SGHRS and YFSETQ. The CDR3 spans 15 residues. CDR3: CASRSPSGSRDEQFF. In DNA form, the CDR3 reads TGCGCCAGCAGATCACCTAGCGGGAGTAGAGATGAGCAGTTCTTC. Together with reference TRBV5-1 and TRBJ2-1, the CDR3 gives the full variable domain: KAGVTQTPRYLIKTRGQQVTLSCSPISGHRSVSWYQQTPGQGLQFLFEYFSETQRNKGNFPGRFSGRQFSNSRSEMNVSTLELGDSALYLCASRSPSGSRDEQFFGPGTRLTVL.

This clonotype was counted at least ten times. The rearrangement uses TRBV30 and TRBJ2-7; D is possibly TRBD1 (5 bases). CDR1 and CDR2 (germline): GTSNPN, SVGIG (reference sequence). The CDR3 sequence is 12 residues long. V was cut by 3 bases and J by 1 base, with 7 bases left in between. The CDR3 spells CAWRGVSYEQYF. CDR3 bases: TGTGCCTGGAGAGGGGTGTCCTACGAGCAGTACTTC. Looking up the rest from reference TRBV30 and TRBJ2-7 gives the full variable domain: SQTIHQWPATLVQPVGSPLSLECTVEGTSNPNLYWYRQAAGRGLQLLFYSVGIGQISSEVPQNLSASRPQDRQFILSSKKLLLSDSGFYLCAWRGVSYEQYFGPGTRLTVT.

The J gene is TRBJ2-7, the V gene TRBV19, with D hard to call. Looked up from germline, CDR1 is LNHDA and CDR2 is SQIVND (reference sequence). The CDR3 has 10 amino acids. The CDR3 protein is CTFLHGEQYF. CDR3 coding DNA: TGTACCTTCCTTCACGGGGAGCAGTACTTC.

This clonotype was picked up many times. The chain combines TRBV20-1 with TRBJ1-1; 7 bases line up with TRBD1. In germline, CDR1 is DFQATT, CDR2 SNEGSKA (reference sequence). The junction had 17 bases not matched to a gene; V was cut back by 2 bases and J by 2 bases. The CDR3 is 18 residues long. The CDR3 protein is CSARLPGPGQHQNTEAFF. In nucleotides, the CDR3 is TGCAGTGCTAGACTCCCCGGCCCGGGACAGCATCAAAACACTGAAGCTTTCTTT.

This clonotype showed up just a few times. Sequence at one end of the junction differs from germline and may be a read error. The chain links TRBV7-9 to TRBJ1-1; the match to TRBD1 covers 10 bases. The germline CDR1 and CDR2 sequences are SEHNR and FQNEAQ (reference sequence). This CDR3 contains 15 residues. CDR3 protein: CAGSSGQGENTEAFF. Written as DNA, the CDR3 is TGTGCCGGCAGCTCTGGACAGGGGGAGAACACTGAAGCTTTCTTT.

In this sample, this clonotype turned up a few times. The J gene is TRBJ1-1, the V gene TRBV19, with a tentative D call TRBD1 (6 bases). The CDR3 sequence is 13 residues long. V dropped 8 bases and J dropped 4 bases, with 14 bases sitting between them. Germline-derived CDR1 and CDR2 are LNHDA and SQIVND (reference sequence). The CDR3, as DNA: TGTGCCAGTGGGTACACAGGGACCACTGAAGCTTTCTTT. Protein sequence: CASGYTGTTEAFF. Supplemented by reference TRBV19 and TRBJ1-1, the full variable domain reads DGGITQSPKYLFRKEGQNVTLSCEQNLNHDAMYWYRQDPGQGLRLIYYSQIVNDFQKGDIAEGYSVSREKKESFPLTVTSAQKNPTAFYLCASGYTGTTEAFFGQGTRLTVV.

This clonotype has ten or more counts. The V gene is TRBV5-8, the J gene TRBJ2-3; D gene ambiguous. Trimming left V 4 bases short and J 4 bases short, with 19 bases between. Germline CDR1 reads SGHTS; CDR2 reads YDEGEE. This CDR3 comprises 16 residues. Written as DNA, the CDR3 is TGTGCCAGCAGCGGGGTCGGACGTCAAGCAGCAGATACGCAGTATTTT. This sequence encodes CASSGVGRQAADTQYF.

This clonotype showed up just a few times. V and J are TRBV6-5 and TRBJ1-3; weak D call: TRBD1 (5 bases). Trimming took 2 bases from V and 4 from J, leaving 12 bases between them. The CDR3 totals 15 residues. Per germline, CDR1 MNHEY and CDR2 SVGAGI. The CDR3 DNA reads as TGTGCCAGCAGTTACGGAGGGGCGTACGGAAACACCATATATTTT. Protein product: CASSYGGAYGNTIYF.

Ten or more counts support this clonotype. This rearrangement joins TRBV5-8 to TRBJ1-1; 7 bases align to TRBD1. V dropped 0 bases and J dropped 6; count of bases not matched to a gene: 5. The CDR3 covers 14 residues. Looked up from germline, CDR1 is SGHTS and CDR2 is YDEGEE. The CDR3 coding sequence is TGTGCCAGCAGCTTGGGACAGGGAGTTCCTGAAGCTTTCTTT. Translation gives CASSLGQGVPEAFF.

This clonotype was seen many times. The chain employs TRBV10-3 and TRBJ2-7, with a weak D call TRBD1 (6 bases). Trimming pared 7 bases from V and 3 bases from J, leaving 13 bases between. The CDR3 extends over 13 amino acids. CDR1 is ENHRY and CDR2 is SYGVKD in the germline V gene. CDR3 sequence: CAIMRTESYEQYF. The CDR3 DNA follows: TGTGCCATCATGCGGACAGAAAGCTACGAGCAGTACTTC.

V and J are TRBV19 and TRBJ1-1; a possible D gene is TRBD1 (6 bases). Germline CDR1 reads LNHDA; CDR2 reads SQIVND (reference sequence). V gave up 3 bases and J gave up 7 bases, with 21 bases separating them. The CDR3 spans 16 residues. CDR3 loop: CASSILRGQGPIEAFF. In nucleotides, the CDR3 is TGTGCCAGTAGTATCCTCCGGGGGCAGGGTCCCATTGAAGCTTTCTTT.

In this sample, this clonotype turned up many times. The CDR3 spells CASSLVYRTSSGNTIYF. The DNA for the CDR3 is TGTGCCAGCAGTTTAGTTTACAGAACTAGCTCTGGAAACACCATATATTTT. V usage is TRBV12-3 or TRBV12-4 and J usage is TRBJ1-3; no clear D. The CDR3 contains 17 residues. The germline V and J ends were trimmed by 1 base and 0 bases, with 13 bases remaining between them.

This clonotype was recorded at least ten times. The chain links TRBV27 to TRBJ1-5, with TRBD1 matching over 8 bases. CDR1 MNHEY and CDR2 SMNVEV come from the germline V gene (reference sequence). The V and J ends lost 5 bases and 6 bases, in that order; junction bases with no gene match: 6. The CDR3 sequence is 14 residues long. The CDR3 DNA sequence: TGTGCCAGCAGTCCCGGACAGGGTATTCAGCCCCAGCATTTT. Translated, it gives CASSPGQGIQPQHF.

A remark on this clonotype: This could be a read error, since a much larger clone is one nucleotide away. The chain recombines TRBV6-1 with TRBJ2-1, with 9 bases aligning to TRBD1. The CDR3 runs 14 residues. Germline V gene data show CDR1 as MNHNS and CDR2 as SASEGT. Unmatched junction bases numbered 9, after V lost 5 bases and J lost 10 bases. Here the CDR3 reads CASSITQGAGEQFF. The CDR3 DNA follows: TGTGCCAGCAGTATTACACAGGGGGCGGGCGAGCAGTTCTTC.

This clonotype was detected many times. V and J are TRBV19 and TRBJ2-5; the D gene is possibly TRBD2 (6 bases). Between the trimmed V and J ends, which lost 9 bases and 2 bases, there was a span of 10 bases. Germline CDR1 reads LNHDA; CDR2 reads SQIVND (reference sequence). The CDR3 extends over 12 amino acids. CDR3 coding DNA: TGTGCCAGCGGGACTCAACAAGAGACCCAGTACTTC. It translates to CASGTQQETQYF.

There are a few counts of this clonotype. CDR3 sequence reads: CASSISGVSTDTQYF. In nucleotides, the CDR3 is TGTGCCAGTAGTATCTCTGGTGTCAGCACAGATACGCAGTATTTT. The genes are TRBV19 and TRBJ2-3; D unclear. The CDR3 runs 15 residues. Germline loops: CDR1 LNHDA, CDR2 SQIVND (reference sequence). V was cut by 3 bases and J by 0 bases, with 10 bases left in between.

The DNA for the CDR3 is TGTGCCAGCAGCTCCGGACAGGGGATTGGATCCGGGGAGCTGTTTTTT. As protein: CASSSGQGIGSGELFF. This chain connects TRBV11-2 to TRBJ2-2; 9 bases line up with TRBD1. From germline, CDR1 is SGHAT and CDR2 FQNNGV. The CDR3 sequence is 16 residues long. Trimming at V came to 4 bases and at J to 6 bases, leaving 9 bases not matched to a gene.

Ten or more counts support this clonotype. The gene calls are TRBV5-8 and TRBJ1-4; tentatively, D is TRBD1 (6 bases). Trimming stripped 0 bases from V and 8 bases from J, with 14 bases between. The CDR3 runs to 15 residues. CDR1 is SGHTS, CDR2 YDEGEE, per germline. The CDR3 reads CASSLALGGIEKLFF. DNA for the CDR3: TGTGCCAGCAGCTTGGCCTTAGGGGGGATCGAAAAACTGTTTTTT.